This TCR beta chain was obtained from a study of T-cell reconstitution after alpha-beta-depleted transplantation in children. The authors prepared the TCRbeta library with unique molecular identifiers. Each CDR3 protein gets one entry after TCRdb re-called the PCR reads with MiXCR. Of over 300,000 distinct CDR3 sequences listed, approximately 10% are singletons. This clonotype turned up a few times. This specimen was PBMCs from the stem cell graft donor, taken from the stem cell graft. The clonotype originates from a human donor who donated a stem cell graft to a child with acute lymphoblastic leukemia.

The CDR3: CSARLLANTGELFF. Here the CDR3 DNA reads TGCAGTGCTAGGCTACTGGCGAACACCGGGGAGCTGTTTTTT. This rearrangement joins TRBV20-1 to TRBJ2-2; D remains unclear. Trimming took 3 bases from V and 0 from J, leaving 8 bases between them. The CDR3 spans 14 residues. In germline, CDR1 is DFQATT, CDR2 SNEGSKA (reference sequence).